This T cell receptor (beta chain) was recorded in a study of beta chain features in type 1 diabetes. General observations from the study: Within each of all four CD4+ subsets, Type 1 diabetes patients had TCRB CDR3s that were moderately but significantly shorter. Researchers caution that PCR might favor shorter templates, equally among patients and controls.

A single heparinised draw of 95 to 150 mL on average was taken per donor. Trimming pared 0 bases from V and 2 bases from J, leaving 11 bases between. CDR3 size: 15 residues. Germline assignment: CDR1 MNHEY and CDR2 SVGAGI. The authors reverse transcribed all of the isolated RNA, so sequencing captured expressed TCRB transcripts. Millions of reads was the average for naive, central memory and regulatory T cell samples. Clones were read by immunoSEQ multiplex PCR, and TCRdb kept only the in-frame ones, dropping some. The table records 150,000 to 200,000 clones, roughly 59% of them present only once. A remark on this clone: What it binds is unknown.

The chain uses TRBV6-5 and TRBJ2-7; D is perhaps TRBD2 (5 bases). The sequence was obtained from a man aged 25-40 years with type 1 diabetes. The sequenced sample consisted of naive CD4+ T cells from blood. The CDR3 is CASSYSAAEAYEQYF. CDR3 nucleotides: TGTGCCAGCAGTTACTCGGCAGCGGAAGCCTACGAGCAGTACTTC.